This TCR beta chain was observed in a study of cytomegalovirus exposure and HLA in healthy donors. The PCR used 60 Vbeta and 13 Jbeta primers. Original processing notes: In a later analysis, roughly 11 million of about 80 million unique beta chains occurred in at least two donors. TCRdb keeps only in-frame clones here, not all; method: immunoSEQ multiplex PCR. V, J and clone size reflect that table, while D and trimming were determined from the DNA. The table has about 120,000 clones, around 10% seen once; the top ten hold about 3%. This clone was recorded a few times. Its antigen is not known. CDR1 MDHEN and CDR2 SYDVKM come from the germline V gene. There are 18 residues in the CDR3. J gave up 0 bases and V 3 bases, and 8 bases lay outside the gene matches. Overall study findings and caveats: Roughly uniform depth of sequencing across donors was assumed in presence/absence analyses.

The gene calls are TRBV28 and TRBJ2-5, with 12 positions matching TRBD2. The origin of this receptor is a man aged 25-40 years in good health and CMV-seronegative. The material sequenced was PBMCs. CDR3 bases: TGTGCCAGCAGTTTTTTTGGTGGACTAGCGGGAAACCAAGAGACCCAGTACTTC. Its protein product is CASSFFGGLAGNQETQYF.